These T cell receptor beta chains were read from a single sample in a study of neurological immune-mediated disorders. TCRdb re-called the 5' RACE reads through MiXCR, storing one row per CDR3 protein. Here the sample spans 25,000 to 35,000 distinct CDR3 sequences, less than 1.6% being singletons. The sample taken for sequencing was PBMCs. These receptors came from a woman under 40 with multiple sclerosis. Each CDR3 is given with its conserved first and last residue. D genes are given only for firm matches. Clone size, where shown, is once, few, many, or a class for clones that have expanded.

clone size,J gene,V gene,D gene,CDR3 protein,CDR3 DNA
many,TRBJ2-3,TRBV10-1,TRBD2,CASALGGGEDTQYF,TGCGCCAGCGCCCTGGGCGGGGGGGAAGATACGCAGTATTTT
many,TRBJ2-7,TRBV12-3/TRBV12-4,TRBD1,CASSRGGTGGYEQYF,TGTGCCAGCAGCCGAGGGGGGACAGGGGGATACGAGCAGTACTTC
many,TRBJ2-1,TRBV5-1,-,CASSSSGYHNEQFF,TGCGCCAGCAGCTCATCAGGGTACCACAATGAGCAGTTCTTC
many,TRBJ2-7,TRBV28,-,CASSLRSGRVSYEQYF,TGTGCCAGCAGTCTGCGATCGGGACGGGTCTCCTACGAGCAGTACTTC
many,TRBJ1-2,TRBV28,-,CASRTMTELYGYTF,TGTGCCAGCAGGACCATGACGGAGCTATATGGCTACACCTTC
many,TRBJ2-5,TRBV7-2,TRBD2,CASSSWTSGGRETQYF,TGTGCCAGCAGCTCCTGGACTAGCGGGGGGAGGGAGACCCAGTACTTC
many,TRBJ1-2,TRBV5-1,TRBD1,CASSPGTGKNYGYTF,TGCGCCAGCAGCCCCGGGACAGGGAAAAACTATGGCTACACCTTC
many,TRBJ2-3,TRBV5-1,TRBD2,CASSSLPAASGGRTDTQYF,TGCGCCAGCAGCTCCCTCCCCGCGGCTAGCGGGGGGAGAACAGATACGCAGTATTTT
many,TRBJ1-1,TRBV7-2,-,CASSLQGGTEAFF,TGTGCCAGCAGCTTACAGGGTGGTACTGAAGCTTTCTTT
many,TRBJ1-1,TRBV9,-,CASSPLGPEAFF,TGTGCCAGCAGCCCTTTGGGGCCTGAAGCTTTCTTT
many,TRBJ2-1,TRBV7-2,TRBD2,CASSVAGRGEQFF,TGTGCCAGCAGCGTAGCGGGACGGGGTGAGCAGTTCTTC
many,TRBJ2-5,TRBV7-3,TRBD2,CASSPGLAGGGETQYF,TGTGCCAGCAGCCCCGGACTAGCGGGGGGCGGGGAGACCCAGTACTTC
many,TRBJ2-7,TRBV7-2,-,CASSRVTYEQYF,TGTGCCAGCAGTCGGGTCACCTACGAGCAGTACTTC
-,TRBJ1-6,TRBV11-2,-,CASSLQLNSPLHF,TGTGCCAGCAGCTTACAACTGAATTCACCCCTCCACTTT
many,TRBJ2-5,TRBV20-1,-,CSATPGTWEETQYF,TGCAGTGCCACCCCTGGGACTTGGGAAGAGACCCAGTACTTC
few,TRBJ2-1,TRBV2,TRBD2,CASRATSGSYNEQFF,TGTGCCAGCAGGGCGACTAGCGGCTCCTACAATGAGCAGTTCTTC
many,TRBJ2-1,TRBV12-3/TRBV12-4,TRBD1,CASSLPAGGNEQFF,TGTGCCAGCAGCTTGCCGGCAGGGGGCAATGAGCAGTTCTTC
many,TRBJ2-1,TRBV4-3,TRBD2,CASTTGGPSNEQFF,TGCGCCAGCACAACGGGGGGGCCATCCAATGAGCAGTTCTTC